The entry that follows covers one TCR beta chain sequence. Assay used: immunoSEQ multiplex PCR; TCRdb lists only in-frame clones, some missing. The sample shows fewer than 80,000 clones, 87% of them seen only once. This record belongs to a study of blood T cell repertoires in COVID-19. The V and J ends lost 8 bases and 7 bases, in that order; junction bases with no gene match: 10. From germline, CDR1 is MDHEN and CDR2 SYDVKM. The CDR3 contains 15 residues. The clonotype comes from a man aged 25 to 40 with acute or convalescent COVID-19. The sequencing sample was made of peripheral blood. This chain connects TRBV28 to TRBJ2-1; TRBD2 agrees at 11 bases. The CDR3 region is CASATSGRSVNEQFF. DNA of the CDR3: TGTGCCAGCGCAACTAGCGGGAGAAGCGTGAATGAGCAGTTCTTC.